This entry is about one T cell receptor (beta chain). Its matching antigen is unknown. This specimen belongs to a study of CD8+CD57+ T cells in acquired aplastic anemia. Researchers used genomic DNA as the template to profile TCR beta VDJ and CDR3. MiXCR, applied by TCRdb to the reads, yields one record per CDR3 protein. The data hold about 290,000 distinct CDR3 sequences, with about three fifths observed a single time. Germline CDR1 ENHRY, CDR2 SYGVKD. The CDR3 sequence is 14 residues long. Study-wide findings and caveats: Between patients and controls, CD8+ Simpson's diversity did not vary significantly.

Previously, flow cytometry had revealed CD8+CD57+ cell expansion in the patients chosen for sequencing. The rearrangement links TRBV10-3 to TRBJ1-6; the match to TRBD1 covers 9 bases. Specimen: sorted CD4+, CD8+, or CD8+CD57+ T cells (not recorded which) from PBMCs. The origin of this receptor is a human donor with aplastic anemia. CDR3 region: CALWTGVLNSPLHF. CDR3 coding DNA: TGTGCACTTTGGACAGGGGTATTGAATTCACCCCTCCACTTT.